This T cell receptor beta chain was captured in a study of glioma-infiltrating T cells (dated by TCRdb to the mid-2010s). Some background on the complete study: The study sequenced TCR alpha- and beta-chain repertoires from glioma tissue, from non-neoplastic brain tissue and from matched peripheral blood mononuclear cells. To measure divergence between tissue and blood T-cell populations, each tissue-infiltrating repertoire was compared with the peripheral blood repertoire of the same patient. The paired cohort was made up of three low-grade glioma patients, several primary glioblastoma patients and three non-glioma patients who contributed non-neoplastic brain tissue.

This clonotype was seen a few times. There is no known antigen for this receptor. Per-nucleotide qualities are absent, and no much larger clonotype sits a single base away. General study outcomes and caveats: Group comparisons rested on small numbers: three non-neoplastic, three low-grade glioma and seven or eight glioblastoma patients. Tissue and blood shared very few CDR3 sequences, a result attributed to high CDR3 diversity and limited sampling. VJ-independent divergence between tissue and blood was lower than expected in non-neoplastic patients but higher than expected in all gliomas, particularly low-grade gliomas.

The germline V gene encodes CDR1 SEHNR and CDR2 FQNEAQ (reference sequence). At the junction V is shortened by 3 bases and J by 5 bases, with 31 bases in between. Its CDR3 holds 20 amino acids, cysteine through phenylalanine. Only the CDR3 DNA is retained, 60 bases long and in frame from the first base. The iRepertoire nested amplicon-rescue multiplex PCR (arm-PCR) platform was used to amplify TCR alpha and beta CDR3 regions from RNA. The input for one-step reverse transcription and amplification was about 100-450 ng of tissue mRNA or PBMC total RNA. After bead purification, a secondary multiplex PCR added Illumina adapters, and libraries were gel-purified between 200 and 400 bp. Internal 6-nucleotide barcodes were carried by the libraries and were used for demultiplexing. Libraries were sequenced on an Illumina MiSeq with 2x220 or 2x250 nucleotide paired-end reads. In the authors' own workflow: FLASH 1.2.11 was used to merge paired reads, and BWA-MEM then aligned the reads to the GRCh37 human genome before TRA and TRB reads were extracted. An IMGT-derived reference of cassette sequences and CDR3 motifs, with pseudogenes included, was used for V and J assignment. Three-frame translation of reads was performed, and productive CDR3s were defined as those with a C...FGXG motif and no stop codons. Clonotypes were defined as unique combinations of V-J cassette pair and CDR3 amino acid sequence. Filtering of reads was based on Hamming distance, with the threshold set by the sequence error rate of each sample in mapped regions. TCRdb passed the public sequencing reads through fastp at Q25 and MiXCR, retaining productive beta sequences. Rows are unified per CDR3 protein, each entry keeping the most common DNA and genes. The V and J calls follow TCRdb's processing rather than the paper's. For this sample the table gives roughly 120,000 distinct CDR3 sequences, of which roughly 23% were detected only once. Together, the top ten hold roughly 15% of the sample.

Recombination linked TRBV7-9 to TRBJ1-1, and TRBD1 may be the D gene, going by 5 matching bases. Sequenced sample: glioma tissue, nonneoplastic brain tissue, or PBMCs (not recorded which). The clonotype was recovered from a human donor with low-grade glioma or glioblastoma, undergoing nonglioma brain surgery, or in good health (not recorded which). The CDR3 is CASSFMVSIWGSFPRTEAFF. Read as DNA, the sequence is TGTGCCAGCAGCTTCATGGTCTCGATTTGGGGCTCCTTCCCGAGGACTGAAGCTTTCTTT.